This T cell receptor beta chain was captured by sequencing in a study of T-cell reconstitution after alpha-beta-depleted transplantation in children. This sample's TCRbeta library carried unique molecular identifier barcodes. TCRdb called the PCR reads again in MiXCR, with one record for every CDR3 protein. The sample holds 400,000 to 550,000 distinct CDR3 sequences; 8% to 11% are singletons and the top ten take around 2%. This clonotype was counted ten times or more. Per germline, CDR1 LGHNA and CDR2 YSLEER. With 0 bases removed from V and 3 bases from J, the gap between germline ends came to 12 bases. This CDR3 has 17 residues.

The chain couples TRBV4-3 to TRBJ1-6; D is perhaps TRBD1 (6 bases). Sequencing was performed on PBMCs, taken before TCRalphabeta/CD19-depleted stem cell transplant. The TCR sequence derives from a child aged 2 to 15 with inherited bone marrow failure, due to receive a stem cell transplant. The DNA for the CDR3 is TGCGCCAGCAGCCAAGATCGTCCGGACAGCTATAATTCACCCCTCCACTTT. It is translated as CASSQDRPDSYNSPLHF.